This TCR beta chain was identified in a study of monozygotic twins with inflammatory bowel disease. Findings and limits, study-wide: Perhaps reflecting limited power, concordant and discordant twins did not differ in repertoire similarity. Some repertoire variability may stem from patients' differing immunosuppressive treatments. Inverse Simpson values showed less TCRbeta diversity in IBD patients than in their healthy co-twins.

Comments on this clonotype: Its antigen is undetermined.

Each sample's cDNA came from eight separate reactions. TCRdb reprocessed the 5' RACE reads and stores each CDR3 protein as one record, lacking DNA. The sample totals approximately 210,000 distinct CDR3 sequences. Germline lookup yields CDR1 SGHRS and CDR2 YFSETQ. This CDR3 has 14 residues. The chain links TRBV5-1 to TRBJ2-1; the TCRdb D gene call, TRBD1, has no DNA to confirm it. This receptor was identified in a human donor with ulcerative colitis or Crohn's disease, or a healthy co-twin of an affected twin (not recorded which). Sequenced: blood. The CDR3 protein is CASSLFEGRDEQFF.